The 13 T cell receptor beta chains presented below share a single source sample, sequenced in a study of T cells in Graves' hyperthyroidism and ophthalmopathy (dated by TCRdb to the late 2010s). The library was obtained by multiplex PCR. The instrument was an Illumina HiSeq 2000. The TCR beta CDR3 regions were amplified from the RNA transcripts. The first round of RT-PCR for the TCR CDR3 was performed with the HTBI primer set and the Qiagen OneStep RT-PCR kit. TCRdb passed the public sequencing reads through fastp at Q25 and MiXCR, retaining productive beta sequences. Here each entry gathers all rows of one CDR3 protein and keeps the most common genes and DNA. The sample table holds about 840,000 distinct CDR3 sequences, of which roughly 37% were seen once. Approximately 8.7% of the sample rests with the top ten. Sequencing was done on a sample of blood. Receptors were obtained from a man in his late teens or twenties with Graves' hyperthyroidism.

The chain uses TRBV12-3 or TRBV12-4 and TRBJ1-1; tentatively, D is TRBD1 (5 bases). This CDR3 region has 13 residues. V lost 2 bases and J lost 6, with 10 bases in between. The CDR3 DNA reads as TGTGCCAGCAGTTTAATCAGGGAATCTGAAGCTTTCTTT. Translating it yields CASSLIRESEAFF.

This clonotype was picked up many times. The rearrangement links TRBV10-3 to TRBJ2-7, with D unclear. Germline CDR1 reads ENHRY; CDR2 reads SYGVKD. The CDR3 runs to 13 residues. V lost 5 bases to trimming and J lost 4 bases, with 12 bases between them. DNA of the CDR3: TGTGCCATCAGTATAGACCAGCGATACGAGCAGTACTTC. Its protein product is CAISIDQRYEQYF.

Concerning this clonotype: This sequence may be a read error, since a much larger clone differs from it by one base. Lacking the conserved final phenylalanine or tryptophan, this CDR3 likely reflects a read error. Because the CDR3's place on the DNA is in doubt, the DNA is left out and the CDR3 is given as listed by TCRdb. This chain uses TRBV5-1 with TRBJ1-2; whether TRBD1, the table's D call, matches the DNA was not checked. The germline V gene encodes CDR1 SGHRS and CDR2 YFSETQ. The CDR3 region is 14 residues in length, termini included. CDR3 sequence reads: CASSSGGDRTPVAS.

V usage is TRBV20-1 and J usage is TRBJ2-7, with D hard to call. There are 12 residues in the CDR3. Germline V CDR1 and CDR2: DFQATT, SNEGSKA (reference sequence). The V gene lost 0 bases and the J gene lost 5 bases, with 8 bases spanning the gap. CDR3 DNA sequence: TGCAGTGCTAGAGATGAAGGGAACGAGCAGTACTTC. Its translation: CSARDEGNEQYF.

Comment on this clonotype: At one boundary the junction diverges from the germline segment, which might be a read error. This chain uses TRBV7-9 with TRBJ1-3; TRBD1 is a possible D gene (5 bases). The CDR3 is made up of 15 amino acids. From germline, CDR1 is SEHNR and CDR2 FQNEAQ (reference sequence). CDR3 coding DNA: TGCGCCAGCAGCCCGTCGACAGTAACTGGAAACACCATATATTTT. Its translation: CASSPSTVTGNTIYF. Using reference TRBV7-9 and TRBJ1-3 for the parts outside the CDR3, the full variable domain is DTGVSQNPRHKITKRGQNVTFRCDPISEHNRLYWYRQTLGQGPEFLTYFQNEAQLEKSRLLSDRFSAERPKGSFSTLEIQRTEQGDSAMYLCASSPSTVTGNTIYFGEGSWLTVV.

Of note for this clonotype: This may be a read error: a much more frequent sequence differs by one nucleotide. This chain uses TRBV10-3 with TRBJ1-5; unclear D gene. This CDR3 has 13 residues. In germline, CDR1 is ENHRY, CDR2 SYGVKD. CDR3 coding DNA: TGTGCCAGCAGTTGTGAAAGCAATCAGCCCCAGCATTTT. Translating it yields CASSCESNQPQHF.

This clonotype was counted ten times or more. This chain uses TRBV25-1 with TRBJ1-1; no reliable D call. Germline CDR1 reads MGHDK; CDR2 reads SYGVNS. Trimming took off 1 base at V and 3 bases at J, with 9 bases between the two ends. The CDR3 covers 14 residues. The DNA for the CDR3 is TGTGCCAGCAGTGAATCGGAGGGCTACACTGAAGCTTTCTTT. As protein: CASSESEGYTEAFF.

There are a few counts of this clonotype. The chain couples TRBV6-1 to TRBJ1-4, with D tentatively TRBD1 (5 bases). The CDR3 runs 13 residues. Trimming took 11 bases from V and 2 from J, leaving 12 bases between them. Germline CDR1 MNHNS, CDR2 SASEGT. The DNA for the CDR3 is TGTGCCGGGAAGGGGACTACTAATGAAAAACTGTTTTTT. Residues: CAGKGTTNEKLFF.

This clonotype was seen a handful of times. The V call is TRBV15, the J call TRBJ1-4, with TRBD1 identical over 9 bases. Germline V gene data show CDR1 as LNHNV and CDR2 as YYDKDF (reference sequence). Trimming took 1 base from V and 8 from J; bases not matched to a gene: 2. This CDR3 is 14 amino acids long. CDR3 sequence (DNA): TGTGCCACCAGCAGAGGGGGACAGGGCGAAAAACTGTTTTTT. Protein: CATSRGGQGEKLFF. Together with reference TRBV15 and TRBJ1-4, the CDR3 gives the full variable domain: DAMVIQNPRYQVTQFGKPVTLSCSQTLNHNVMYWYQQKSSQAPKLLFHYYDKDFNNEADTPDNFQSRRPNTSFCFLDIRSPGLGDTAMYLCATSRGGQGEKLFFGSGTQLSVL.

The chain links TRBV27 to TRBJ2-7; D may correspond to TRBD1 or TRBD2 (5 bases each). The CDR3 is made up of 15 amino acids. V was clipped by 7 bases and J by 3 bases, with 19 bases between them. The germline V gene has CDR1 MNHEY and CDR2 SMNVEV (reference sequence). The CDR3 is CASTVNAGTFYEQYF. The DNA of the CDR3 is TGTGCCAGCACAGTTAACGCCGGGACCTTCTACGAGCAGTACTTC.

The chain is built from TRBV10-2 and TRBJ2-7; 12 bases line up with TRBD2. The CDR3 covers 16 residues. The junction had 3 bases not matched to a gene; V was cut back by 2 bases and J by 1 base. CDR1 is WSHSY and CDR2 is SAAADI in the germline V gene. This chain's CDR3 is CASSEDGLAGSYEQYF. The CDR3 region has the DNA TGCGCCAGCAGTGAGGACGGACTAGCGGGATCCTACGAGCAGTACTTC.

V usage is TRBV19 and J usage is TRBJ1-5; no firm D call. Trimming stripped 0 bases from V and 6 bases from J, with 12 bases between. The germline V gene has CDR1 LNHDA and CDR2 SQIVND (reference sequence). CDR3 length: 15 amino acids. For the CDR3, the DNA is TGTGCCAGTAGTATAGATCTAGCCCAAACTCAGCCCCAGCATTTT. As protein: CASSIDLAQTQPQHF.

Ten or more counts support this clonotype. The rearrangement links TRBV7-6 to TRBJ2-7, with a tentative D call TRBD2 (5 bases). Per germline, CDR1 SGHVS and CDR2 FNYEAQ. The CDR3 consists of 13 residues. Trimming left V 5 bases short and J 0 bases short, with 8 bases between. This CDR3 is CASSRGHSYEQYF. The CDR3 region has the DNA TGTGCCAGCAGCCGGGGTCACTCCTACGAGCAGTACTTC.